This entry lists 30 T cell receptor beta chains sequenced from one sample in a study of blood T cell repertoires in COVID-19. Libraries were prepared by immunoSEQ multiplex PCR; TCRdb keeps only in-frame clonotypes and omits some of them. Of about 120,000 clones in the sample, approximately 87% are singletons; the top ten hold about 2.2%. The sequenced sample was peripheral blood. Every receptor here comes from a man aged 25-45 years with acute or convalescent COVID-19.

The chain carries TRBV6-5 and TRBJ2-2; unclear D gene. V lost 3 bases to trimming and J lost 7 bases, with 6 bases between them. Germline CDR1 is MNHEY and CDR2 is SVGAGI. This CDR3 has 12 residues. The CDR3 loop reads CASSYNRGELFF. CDR3 nucleotide sequence: TGTGCCAGCAGTTATAATCGCGGGGAGCTGTTTTTT.

V and J are TRBV15 and TRBJ2-3; D might be TRBD2 (5 bases). The germline gives CDR1 LNHNV, CDR2 YYDKDF (reference sequence). This CDR3 has 13 residues. Trimming took 8 bases from V and 3 from J, leaving 12 bases between them. The CDR3: CATPIPGTDTQYF. The CDR3 region has the DNA TGTGCCACCCCCATCCCGGGAACAGATACGCAGTATTTT.

This clone came up once. The rearrangement links TRBV15 to TRBJ1-2, with 7 bases identical to TRBD1. V lost 0 bases to trimming and J lost 7 bases; unmatched junction nucleotides: 8. CDR3 length: 15 amino acids. Germline V CDR1 and CDR2: LNHNV, YYDKDF (reference sequence). The CDR3 nucleotides are TGTGCCACCAGCAGAGATCGGGGGACAGATTCTGGCTACACCTTC. It encodes CATSRDRGTDSGYTF.

This clone turned up a few times. The chain has TRBV4-2 and TRBJ1-3; 7 bases fit TRBD1. V shed 5 bases, J shed 2 bases, and the junction held 6 bases outside the gene matches. The CDR3 has 15 residues. Germline V gene sequence: CDR1 LGHNA, CDR2 YNFKEQ. The CDR3 coding sequence is TGTGCCAGCAGCTTAAGACAGGGAACTGGAAACACCATATATTTT. It yields the protein CASSLRQGTGNTIYF.

This chain connects TRBV9 to TRBJ2-1; a possible D gene is TRBD2 (6 bases). V dropped 4 bases and J dropped 0 bases, with 11 bases sitting between them. The CDR3 spans 15 residues. Germline V lookup: CDR1 SGDLS, CDR2 YYNGEE. The CDR3, as DNA: TGTGCCAGCAGCTCCGCGGGAAGCTCCTACAATGAGCAGTTCTTC. Residues: CASSSAGSSYNEQFF. Complete variable domain (other parts from reference TRBV9 and TRBJ2-1): DSGVTQTPKHLITATGQRVTLRCSPRSGDLSVYWYQQSLDQGLQFLIQYYNGEERAKGNILERFSAQQFPDLHSELNLSSLELGDSALYFCASSSAGSSYNEQFFGPGTRLTVL.

This chain links TRBV5-1 with TRBJ1-1; no clear D. The V gene's germline CDR1 is SGHRS and CDR2 YFSETQ. With 4 bases removed from V and 1 base from J, the gap between germline ends came to 11 bases. This CDR3 has 14 residues. The CDR3 spells CASSQSAGNTEAFF. CDR3 nucleotides: TGCGCCAGCAGCCAATCCGCGGGGAACACTGAAGCTTTCTTT.

The V call is TRBV19, the J call TRBJ2-4; 8 nucleotides agree with TRBD1. CDR1 and CDR2 (germline): LNHDA, SQIVND (reference sequence). The V segment lost 1 base and the J segment 6 bases; nucleotides outside the gene matches: 5. The length of the CDR3 is 15 residues. The DNA of the CDR3 is TGTGCCAGTAGTATAGGGTGGACAGGGCGAAACATTCAGTACTTC. This gives the protein CASSIGWTGRNIQYF.

The rearrangement links TRBV9 to TRBJ1-1; 7 bases map to TRBD1. J was trimmed by 7 bases and V by 0 bases; bases with no gene match: 3. This CDR3 comprises 13 residues. Germline V CDR1 and CDR2: SGDLS, YYNGEE. CDR3 nucleotides: TGTGCCAGCAGCGTAGCAGGGACAGATGAAGCTTTCTTT. Residues: CASSVAGTDEAFF.

The CDR3 DNA follows: TGTGCCAGCAGCTTGGGGCAGGGGGTGAACACCATATATTTT. Its translation is CASSLGQGVNTIYF. The V call is TRBV5-4, the J call TRBJ1-3; 7 bases are a match to TRBD1. V was clipped by 0 bases and J by 7 bases; unmatched bases: 4. Germline V gene data show CDR1 as SGHNT and CDR2 as YYREEE (reference sequence). This CDR3 comprises 14 residues.

This clone was seen only a few times. This chain uses TRBV19 with TRBJ1-1; 12 bases map to TRBD1. The trim removed 4 bases at V and 11 bases at J, leaving 8 bases unmatched. CDR3 length: 14 residues. CDR1 is LNHDA and CDR2 is SQIVND in the germline V gene (reference sequence). This CDR3 is CASSTNRDRGPAFF. In DNA, the CDR3 is TGTGCCAGTAGTACCAACCGGGACAGGGGGCCTGCTTTCTTT.

The J gene is TRBJ2-3, the V gene TRBV4-2, with 7 bases matching TRBD1. The CDR3 is made up of 13 amino acids. The ends lost 4 bases at V and 4 bases at J; junction bases unmatched: 2. Germline loops: CDR1 LGHNA, CDR2 YNFKEQ. DNA of the CDR3: TGTGCCAGCAGCCCACAGGGGTCAGATACGCAGTATTTT. Translation: CASSPQGSDTQYF.

V is TRBV6-5 and J is TRBJ2-3; possibly TRBD2 for D (6 bases). Trimming removed 7 bases from V and 0 bases from J, with 11 bases in between. The germline CDR1 and CDR2 sequences are MNHEY and SVGAGI. The CDR3 spans 14 residues. The CDR3 protein is CASILAASTDTQYF. DNA for the CDR3: TGTGCCAGCATATTAGCGGCTAGCACAGATACGCAGTATTTT.

Concerning this clone itself: At one end the junction does not follow the germline gene, possibly because of a read error. The chain uses TRBV7-9 and TRBJ2-5, with D possibly being TRBD2 (6 bases). This CDR3 region has 13 residues. Germline V CDR1 and CDR2: SEHNR, FQNEAQ (reference sequence). The CDR3 is CASTAGNTGLPDF. CDR3 nucleotide sequence: TGTGCCAGCACCGCGGGAAATACAGGTCTTCCCGACTTC.

This chain uses TRBV7-8 with TRBJ2-1; TRBD1 agrees at 7 bases. The CDR3 totals 14 residues. Germline V gene sequence: CDR1 SGHVS, CDR2 FQNEAQ. Germline trimming cut 1 base from V and 12 bases from J; bases unmatched to any gene: 9. The CDR3, as DNA: TGTGCCAGCAGCTTAGGGAGTAGCAGGGGGATGCAGTTCTTC. Encoded protein: CASSLGSSRGMQFF.

This clone has only one observation. V usage is TRBV30 and J usage is TRBJ2-3, with 7 bases identical to TRBD1. Germline values: CDR1 GTSNPN, CDR2 SVGIG (reference sequence). This CDR3 is built from 14 residues. V shed 7 bases and J 0 bases; nucleotides not matched to a gene: 7. The chain's CDR3 is CASSGQISTDTQYF. The CDR3 DNA reads as TGTGCCTCCTCGGGACAGATTAGCACAGATACGCAGTATTTT.

The genes are TRBV7-3 and TRBJ1-3; TRBD1 matches 8 bases. The germline V gene has CDR1 SGHTA and CDR2 FQGTGA. The CDR3 sequence is 17 residues long. J was trimmed by 0 bases and V by 4 bases; bases with no gene match: 8. CDR3 loop: CASSSSGQGVSGNTIYF. CDR3 sequence (DNA): TGTGCCAGCAGCTCCTCCGGACAGGGCGTCTCTGGAAACACCATATATTTT.

The chain combines TRBV29-1 with TRBJ2-1; D might be TRBD2 (5 bases). CDR1 and CDR2 from the germline V gene are SQVTM and ANQGSEA. V lost 5 bases, J lost 3 bases, and 11 bases lay in between. This CDR3 comprises 13 residues. CDR3 nucleotides: TGCAGCGTTTTGGAGGTCGACTACAATGAGCAGTTCTTC. It translates to CSVLEVDYNEQFF.

The rearrangement links TRBV5-1 to TRBJ2-1, with 8 bases identical to TRBD2. Trimming removed 3 bases from V and 4 bases from J; junction bases left unmatched: 9. Per germline, CDR1 SGHRS and CDR2 YFSETQ. The CDR3 loop spans 16 amino acids. CDR3 sequence reads: CASSSLWSGSYNEQFF. The DNA of the CDR3 is TGCGCCAGCAGCTCACTTTGGAGCGGGAGTTACAATGAGCAGTTCTTC.

This chain uses TRBV5-1 with TRBJ1-1; possible D gene TRBD1, 6 bases. Trimming cost V 0 bases and J 0 bases, with 15 bases left between them. This CDR3 has 17 residues. Germline V CDR1 and CDR2: SGHRS, YFSETQ. CDR3 DNA sequence: TGCGCCAGCAGCTTGGAACCTGCTGGGGGCTTGAACACTGAAGCTTTCTTT. Its protein is CASSLEPAGGLNTEAFF.

This chain uses TRBV19 with TRBJ1-5, with D tentatively TRBD1 (6 bases). Trimming removed 5 bases at V and 6 bases at J, with 11 bases between. This CDR3 spans 13 amino acids. The germline V gene encodes CDR1 LNHDA and CDR2 SQIVND (reference sequence). CDR3: CASSLTGFQPQHF. The CDR3 coding sequence is TGTGCCAGTAGTCTTACAGGGTTTCAGCCCCAGCATTTT.

The V call is TRBV9, the J call TRBJ1-1; D gene ambiguous. The CDR3 has 13 residues. Germline CDR1 is SGDLS and CDR2 is YYNGEE. Trimming removed 2 bases at V and 2 bases at J, with 7 bases between. In DNA form, the CDR3 reads TGTGCCAGCAGCGTCACTCCCAACACTGAAGCTTTCTTT. Translated: CASSVTPNTEAFF.

The chain has TRBV30 and TRBJ1-2, with TRBD1 identical over 9 bases. The CDR3 loop spans 17 amino acids. Unmatched junction bases numbered 20, after V lost 6 bases and J lost 6 bases. Germline V gene lookup returns CDR1 GTSNPN and CDR2 SVGIG (reference sequence). The CDR3 nucleotides are TGTGCCTGCCCCCAAGGAATAAGCGGGACAGGGTCGCATGGCTACACCTTC. As protein: CACPQGISGTGSHGYTF.

The V and J genes are TRBV10-3 and TRBJ2-3; weak D call: TRBD1 (7 bases). This CDR3 region has 13 residues. Trimming stripped 8 bases from V and 6 bases from J, with 15 bases between. Germline V gene data show CDR1 as ENHRY and CDR2 as SYGVKD. This CDR3 is CAIGGRGDDTQYF. As DNA, the CDR3 is TGTGCCATCGGGGGCAGGGGGGACGATACGCAGTATTTT.

This CDR3 is CASSLGRSPTGASYEQYV. The CDR3 nucleotides are TGTGCCAGCAGCTTAGGGCGCTCCCCCACAGGCGCCTCCTACGAGCAGTACGTC. The chain combines TRBV7-8 with TRBJ2-7; possibly TRBD1 for D (5 bases). V lost 1 base to trimming and J lost 0 bases, with 19 bases between them. The CDR3 spans 18 residues. The germline CDR1 and CDR2 sequences are SGHVS and FQNEAQ.

This chain connects TRBV3-1 (or the pseudogene TRBV3-2) to TRBJ2-3, with TRBD2 as a possible D gene (6 bases). This CDR3 spans 14 amino acids. V dropped 0 bases and J dropped 9 bases, with 13 bases sitting between them. Germline V gives CDR1 LGHDT, CDR2 YNNKEL (reference sequence). The CDR3 bases are TGTGCCAGCAGCCAAGAGGTGGAGGGCATGACGCAGTATTTT. It codes for CASSQEVEGMTQYF.

The genes are TRBV30 and TRBJ1-2, with D unresolved. The length of the CDR3 is 14 residues. CDR1 GTSNPN and CDR2 SVGIG come from the germline V gene (reference sequence). Deletions cut 4 bases from V and 6 bases from J, with 18 bases between. The CDR3 loop is CAWNSWAGENGYTF. The CDR3 DNA sequence: TGTGCCTGGAATTCTTGGGCAGGTGAAAATGGCTACACCTTC.

The chain has TRBV6-5 and TRBJ2-7; the match to TRBD2 covers 8 bases. V was pared by 8 bases and J by 1 base, with 10 bases of the junction left unmatched. The CDR3 spans 15 residues. Per the germline V gene, CDR1 is MNHEY and CDR2 is SVGAGI. CDR3 sequence (DNA): TGTGCCAGCGAGATCAGCGGGGGTGAGTCCTACGAGCAGTACTTC. This gives the protein CASEISGGESYEQYF.

This sequence joins TRBV21-1 and TRBJ1-6. TRBV21-1 is flagged as a pseudogene. The CDR3 contains 13 residues. Here the CDR3 reads CASSNWLREALHF. CDR3 bases: TGTGCCAGCAGCAACTGGTTAAGGGAGGCCCTCCACTTT.

This chain joins TRBV6-6 and TRBJ2-7, with TRBD1 as a possible D gene (6 bases). This CDR3 is 15 amino acids long. Trimming took off 2 bases at V and 0 bases at J, with 11 bases between the two ends. Germline V lookup: CDR1 MNHNY, CDR2 SVGAGI (reference sequence). CDR3 protein: CASSYVQGTSYEQYF. CDR3 bases: TGTGCCAGCAGTTACGTCCAGGGGACCTCCTACGAGCAGTACTTC.

The rearrangement joins TRBV30 to TRBJ1-1; 7 bases fit TRBD1. Trimming at V came to 0 bases and at J to 0 bases, leaving 4 bases not matched to a gene. From germline, CDR1 is GTSNPN and CDR2 SVGIG (reference sequence). The CDR3 covers 15 residues. CDR3 coding DNA: TGTGCCTGGAGTGTACTGAGGGGGCTGAACACTGAAGCTTTCTTT. As protein: CAWSVLRGLNTEAFF.